The entry below gives a single T cell receptor beta chain sequence along with its context. Its specificity is not known. Controls matched for age and sex were healthy donors. Negative isolation yielded CD8+ and CD4+ T cells; FACS enriched TEMRA cells. The sample belongs to a study of CD8 T cells in Susac syndrome. The study's findings and limits: The relatively small number of individuals in the TCR sequencing and HLA analysis was acknowledged by the study.

Reverse transcription of about 0.45 to 1 ug RNA used random hexamers. immunoSEQ multiplex PCR amplified TCR beta CDR3 across 54 Vbeta, 13 Jbeta. TCRdb reprocessed the immunoSEQ multiplex PCR reads with MiXCR, giving one entry per CDR3 protein. Of about 120,000 distinct CDR3 sequences in the sample, approximately 94% were seen once. The TCR sequence derives from a human donor in good health. Sequences were obtained from CD4+ T cells from PBMCs.

CDR3 nucleotide sequence: TGTGCCTGGAGTTTAGAGCTGGGGACAGCAAGAAACACCATATATTTT. Encoded protein: CAWSLELGTARNTIYF. The chain is built from TRBV30 and TRBJ1-3; TRBD1 matches 7 bases. V lost 2 bases and J lost 5; bases outside the gene matches: 12. Germline CDR1 GTSNPN, CDR2 SVGIG (reference sequence). The CDR3 is 16 amino acids.